These 9 T cell receptor beta chains were sequenced from one sample in a study of molecular identifiers for immune sequencing clone quantification. TCRdb reprocessed the PCR reads via MiXCR and lists one record per CDR3 protein. The sample lists tens of thousands of distinct CDR3 sequences; roughly 38% were seen once. Specimen: naive CD8+ T cells from blood, with Jurkat cell RNA spiked in. Subset noted: FACS-sorted CD8+CD4-CCR7+CD45RA+ naive T cells. These receptors were collected from a human donor in good health. Some libraries in this study had Jurkat cell RNA spiked in.

The chain combines TRBV10-3 with TRBJ2-3; TRBD1 matches 11 bases. This CDR3 is 14 amino acids long. From germline, CDR1 is ENHRY and CDR2 SYGVKD. V was pared by 4 bases and J by 4 bases, with 1 base of the junction left unmatched. In DNA form, the CDR3 reads TGTGCCATCAGTGGGGGACAGGGGGCAGATACGCAGTATTTT. Translated, it gives CAISGGQGADTQYF.

About this clonotype itself: This may arise from a read error, as a much more abundant clone is one base away. The V and J genes are TRBV24-1 and TRBJ2-2, with a tentative D call TRBD1 (6 bases). This CDR3 is 14 amino acids long. CDR1 and CDR2 from the germline V gene are KGHDR and SFDVKD. CDR3 amino acids: CAASDFGGSGELFF. CDR3 sequence (DNA): TGTGCCGCCAGTGATTTTGGGGGCTCAGGGGAGCTGTTTTTT.

Comments on this clonotype: The CDR3 end shows no conserved phenylalanine or tryptophan, and so a read error is likely. V usage is TRBV27 and J usage is TRBJ2-3; a weak D match, TRBD2 (6 bases). Germline CDR1 and CDR2: MNHEY and SMNVEV (reference sequence). CDR3 length: 14 amino acids. Deletions cut 2 bases from V and 5 bases from J, with 11 bases between. CDR3 coding DNA: TGTGCCAGCAGTTTAGGAGGGTATGGAGATACGCAGTATTTA. Amino acids: CASSLGGYGDTQYL.

This clonotype was seen just once. The V gene is TRBV4-1, the J gene TRBJ2-1; D perhaps matches TRBD2 (5 bases). V was pared by 1 base and J by 7 bases, with 17 bases between. Germline CDR1 and CDR2: MGHRA and YSYEKL. The CDR3 loop spans 16 amino acids. The DNA of the CDR3 is TGCGCCAGCAGCCAAGGTGGTTTAGCGAGTTATAATGAGCAGTTCTTC. Protein sequence: CASSQGGLASYNEQFF.

This chain's CDR3 is CASSLGAGTDTQYF. In DNA form, the CDR3 reads TGTGCCAGCAGCCTCGGGGCGGGCACAGATACGCAGTATTTT. The V and J genes are TRBV5-5 and TRBJ2-3; either TRBD1 or TRBD2 may supply D (5 bases each). The V and J ends lost 4 bases and 1 base respectively, with 10 bases between them. Germline CDR1 and CDR2: SGHKS and YYEKEE (reference sequence). CDR3 length equals 14 residues.

CDR3 in DNA: TGTGCCAGCAGCCTCCCAGCGGGGCGATCCTACGAGCAGTACTTC. Protein: CASSLPAGRSYEQYF. This chain connects TRBV7-2 to TRBJ2-7; 7 bases line up with TRBD2. CDR1 and CDR2 (germline): SGHTA, FQGNSA. CDR3 length: 15 amino acids. The trim removed 5 bases at V and 1 base at J, leaving 8 bases unmatched.

This sequence joins TRBV29-1 and TRBJ1-2; D is unresolved. This CDR3 has 14 amino acids. Germline loops: CDR1 SQVTM, CDR2 ANQGSEA. The germline V and J ends were trimmed by 6 bases and 2 bases, with 16 bases remaining between them. The DNA of the CDR3 is TGCAGCGTCCCCGGCCGTTTGGGCAACTATGGCTACACCTTC. Residues: CSVPGRLGNYGYTF.

This clonotype was observed a handful of times. This chain connects TRBV4-3 to TRBJ2-1; D ambiguous. V lost 0 bases and J lost 2, with 14 bases in between. The CDR3 sequence is 17 residues long. Germline assignment: CDR1 LGHNA and CDR2 YSLEER. The DNA of the CDR3 is TGCGCCAGCAGCCAAGATCGATGGGCGGCAACCTACAATGAGCAGTTCTTC. The encoded protein is CASSQDRWAATYNEQFF.

This clonotype was recorded at least ten times. V gene TRBV5-1 combines with J gene TRBJ2-5; TRBD1 matches at 10 bases. The trim removed 3 bases at V and 5 bases at J, leaving 4 bases unmatched. The V gene's germline CDR1 is SGHRS and CDR2 YFSETQ. CDR3 length: 14 amino acids. In nucleotides, the CDR3 is TGCGCCAGCAGCTGGGGACAGGGGATTGAGACCCAGTACTTC. It codes for CASSWGQGIETQYF.